The rows below give T cell receptor beta chains drawn from one sample of a study of T cell responses to AZD1222 COVID-19 vaccine. Profiling relied on immunoSEQ multiplex PCR, and the TCRdb table lists in-frame clones only, not all of them. The sample records around 95,000 clones, roughly 90% being singletons. The source material was peripheral blood, sampled on day 0 of AZD1222 vaccination. These receptors all come from an adult in good health. The CDR3 runs from the conserved cysteine through the conserved F or W. A D gene is named only where the DNA matches it firmly. Size values are once, few and many counts, or a class for expanded clones, and some rows have none.

V	size	D	J	CDR3	DNA
TRBV5-1	once	TRBD1	TRBJ2-7	CASSRSPTGVSYEQYF	TGCGCCAGCTCGCGGAGTCCGACAGGGGTATCCTACGAGCAGTACTTC
TRBV29-1	.	.	TRBJ1-1	CSVEEAHRMNTEAFF	TGCAGCGTTGAAGAGGCCCACCGTATGAACACTGAAGCTTTCTTT
TRBV10-3	.	TRBD2	TRBJ2-7	CAISDTREVTYGQYF	TGTGCCATCAGTGATACGCGGGAGGTAACCTACGGGCAGTACTTC
TRBV19	.	.	TRBJ1-5	CASSIGQGNQPQHF	TGTGCCAGTAGTATAGGACAAGGCAATCAGCCCCAGCATTTT
TRBV7-9	.	.	TRBJ2-1	CASSQQPWGTPHEQFF	TGTGCCAGCAGCCAACAACCTTGGGGGACTCCTCATGAGCAGTTCTTC
TRBV11-3	.	.	TRBJ1-4	CASSQGRTDLPTNEKLFF	TGTGCCAGCAGCCAGGGACGGACGGATCTTCCAACTAATGAAAAACTGTTTTTT
TRBV7-9	.	.	TRBJ2-7	CASSSDPTYEQYF	TGTGCCAGCAGCTCGGATCCAACCTACGAGCAGTACTTC
TRBV10-3	once	TRBD1	TRBJ2-1	CAIRTGTGGATTNEQFF	TGTGCCATCAGGACCGGGACAGGGGGCGCGACAACCAATGAGCAGTTCTTC
TRBV14	.	TRBD1	TRBJ1-2	CASSPYLTGGSYGYTF	TGTGCCAGCAGCCCCTATCTAACAGGGGGGAGCTATGGCTACACCTTC
TRBV5-1	.	.	TRBJ2-2	CASSEGRQNTGELFF	TGCGCCAGCAGCGAGGGACGGCAGAACACCGGGGAGCTGTTTTTT
TRBV4-1	few	.	TRBJ1-4	CASSQRTPTGVANEKLFF	TGCGCCAGCAGCCAACGAACGCCAACGGGGGTGGCTAATGAAAAACTGTTTTTT
TRBV4-3	.	TRBD1	TRBJ2-1	CASSQGRDRGKNNEQFF	TGCGCCAGCAGCCAAGGCCGGGACAGGGGAAAAAACAATGAGCAGTTCTTC
TRBV15	.	.	TRBJ1-5	CATSRDLGAQQPQHF	TGTGCCACCAGCAGAGATCTAGGGGCACAACAGCCCCAGCATTTT
TRBV29-1	.	TRBD2	TRBJ2-1	CSVVSWEGEQFF	TGCAGCGTTGTCTCGTGGGAGGGTGAGCAGTTCTTC
TRBV11-2	.	TRBD1	TRBJ2-3	CASSSRDRATSTDTQYF	TGTGCCAGCAGCAGCCGGGACAGGGCCACTAGCACAGATACGCAGTATTTT
TRBV29-1	.	.	TRBJ1-4	CSVGQGTNEKLFF	TGCAGCGTCGGCCAGGGAACTAATGAAAAACTGTTTTTT
TRBV2	.	.	TRBJ2-7	CATRGTYEQYF	TGTGCCACCAGGGGCACCTACGAGCAGTACTTC
TRBV4-2	.	.	TRBJ2-2	CASRGGNTGELFF	TGTGCCAGCAGAGGAGGTAACACCGGGGAGCTGTTTTTT
TRBV19	.	.	TRBJ2-2	CASSIEPGRGAGTNTGELFF	TGTGCCAGTAGTATAGAGCCCGGCAGGGGAGCGGGAACTAACACCGGGGAGCTGTTTTTT
TRBV6-6	.	TRBD2	TRBJ2-1	CASSYGGLAGYNEQFF	TGTGCCAGCAGTTACGGAGGACTAGCAGGGTACAATGAGCAGTTCTTC
TRBV3-1/TRBV3-2	few	TRBD1	TRBJ2-7	CASSQDLGTGVEQYF	TGTGCCAGCAGCCAAGATCTTGGGACAGGGGTCGAGCAGTACTTC
TRBV11-2	.	.	TRBJ1-1	CASIRIPGRAFF	TGTGCCAGCATCCGAATACCTGGGAGAGCTTTCTTT
TRBV19	.	TRBD1	TRBJ1-1	CASSTITTGENTEAFF	TGTGCCAGTAGTACAATAACGACAGGGGAGAACACTGAAGCTTTCTTT
TRBV10-3	.	TRBD2	TRBJ2-1	CAISEGGSQYNEQFF	TGTGCCATCAGTGAGGGCGGGAGTCAGTACAATGAGCAGTTCTTC
TRBV7-9	.	TRBD1	TRBJ1-4	CASSLNLQRTGPTSEKLFF	TGTGCCAGCAGTCTCAACCTTCAACGGACAGGCCCTACGAGCGAAAAACTGTTTTTT
TRBV15	.	TRBD2	TRBJ2-5	CATSGGLGETQYF	TGTGCCACCAGCGGCGGACTAGGTGAGACCCAGTACTTC
TRBV20-1	medium-sized	.	TRBJ1-2	CSVSSDYTF	TGCAGTGTGAGTTCCGACTACACCTTC
TRBV19	.	.	TRBJ1-6	CASSMDSAKISPLHF	TGTGCCAGTAGTATGGACAGCGCCAAAATCTCACCCCTCCACTTT
TRBV7-9	once	.	TRBJ2-2	CASSSRRVRSTGELFF	TGTGCCAGCAGCTCCCGTAGGGTGAGAAGCACCGGGGAGCTGTTTTTT
TRBV27	.	.	TRBJ1-4	CASSRRGEENEKLFF	TGTGCCAGCAGTCGCCGGGGAGAGGAAAATGAAAAACTGTTTTTT
TRBV3-1/TRBV3-2	.	TRBD2	TRBJ2-7	CASSHIRIKAGGSYEQYF	TGTGCCAGCAGCCATATCCGAATCAAGGCGGGAGGTTCCTACGAGCAGTACTTC
TRBV5-8	.	.	TRBJ1-2	CASSLGQIMPTNYGYTF	TGTGCCAGCAGCTTGGGACAGATAATGCCTACAAACTATGGCTACACCTTC
TRBV6-5	.	TRBD2	TRBJ2-7	CASTALWGGEQYF	TGTGCCAGCACCGCGTTATGGGGGGGCGAGCAGTACTTC